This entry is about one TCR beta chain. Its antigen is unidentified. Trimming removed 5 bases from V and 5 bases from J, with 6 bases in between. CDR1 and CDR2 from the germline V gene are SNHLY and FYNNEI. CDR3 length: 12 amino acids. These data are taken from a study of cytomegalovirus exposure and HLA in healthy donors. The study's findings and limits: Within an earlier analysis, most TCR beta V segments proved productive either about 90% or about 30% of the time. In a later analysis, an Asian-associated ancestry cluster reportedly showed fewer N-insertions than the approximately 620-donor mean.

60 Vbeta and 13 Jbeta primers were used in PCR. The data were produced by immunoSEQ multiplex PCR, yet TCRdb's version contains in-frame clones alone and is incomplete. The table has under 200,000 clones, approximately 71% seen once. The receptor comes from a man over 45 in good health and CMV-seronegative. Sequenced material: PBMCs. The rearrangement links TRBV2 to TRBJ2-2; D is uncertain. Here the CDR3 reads CASSRLTGELFF. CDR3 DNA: TGTGCCAGCAGTCGGTTGACCGGGGAGCTGTTTTTT.